The rows below give T cell receptor beta chains drawn from one sample of a study of OX40 agonist ivuxolimab in advanced cancers. Sequencing used immunoSEQ multiplex PCR; TCRdb keeps in-frame clones, though not all of them. The table shows 20,000 to 25,000 clones, with 70% to 85% occurring only once. Sample: CD4+ or CD8+ T cells sorted from blood, taken in a trial of the OX40 agonist ivuxolimab. The receptors come from an adult with an advanced solid tumor such as melanoma, head and neck, liver or kidney cancer. The CDR3 runs from the conserved cysteine through the conserved F or W. Fields, in order: CDR3 DNA, CDR3 protein, V gene, clone size, J gene, D gene. D genes are given only for firm matches. For some rows the clone size is stated as once, few or many, or as a class when expanded; others skip it.

DNA: TGTGCCAGCAGCGGACAGGGATATACAGGTGAAGCTTTCTTT
CDR3: CASSGQGYTGEAFF
V: TRBV7-2
size: -
J: TRBJ1-1
D: TRBD1

DNA: TGCGCCAGCAACGAGACAGCTGTCCAAGAGACCCAGTACTTC
CDR3: CASNETAVQETQYF
V: TRBV10-1
size: -
J: TRBJ2-5
D: -

DNA: TGTGCCAGCAGTGAGGACAGGGGCGTTCAGCCCCAGCATTTT
CDR3: CASSEDRGVQPQHF
V: TRBV6-1
size: -
J: TRBJ1-5
D: TRBD1

DNA: TGTGCCAGCAGCCAAGAAAGGTTCAGGAACACTGAAGCTTTCTTT
CDR3: CASSQERFRNTEAFF
V: TRBV14
size: -
J: TRBJ1-1
D: -

DNA: TGTGCCAGCAGTCCCCCAGGATACACTGAAGCTTTCTTT
CDR3: CASSPPGYTEAFF
V: TRBV27
size: -
J: TRBJ1-1
D: -

DNA: TGTGCCAGCAGTTTATCTGGGGTTGGGAAGGCTACGCAGTATTTT
CDR3: CASSLSGVGKATQYF
V: TRBV27
size: -
J: TRBJ2-3
D: -

DNA: TGTGCCAGCAGCTTGGAGGGGGATACGCAGTATTTT
CDR3: CASSLEGDTQYF
V: TRBV5-4
size: -
J: TRBJ2-3
D: -

DNA: TGTGCCAGCTCACCACTAGGTTCCTACAATGAGCAGTTCTTC
CDR3: CASSPLGSYNEQFF
V: TRBV18
size: -
J: TRBJ2-1
D: -

DNA: TGTGCCAGCAGTTTATCGGGGACAGAGTATACTAGAGATGGCTACACCTTC
CDR3: CASSLSGTEYTRDGYTF
V: TRBV27
size: once
J: TRBJ1-2
D: TRBD1

DNA: TGTGCCAGCAGTTTAGCAGGGAACGAGCAGTACTTC
CDR3: CASSLAGNEQYF
V: TRBV27
size: -
J: TRBJ2-7
D: -

DNA: TGTGCCAGCAGTTATCGGGGGCCTGGGGCCAACGTCCTGACTTTC
CDR3: CASSYRGPGANVLTF
V: TRBV7-2
size: -
J: TRBJ2-6
D: -

DNA: TGTGCCAGCAGCCCGAGGGGAAGGGACTACGAGCAGTACTTC
CDR3: CASSPRGRDYEQYF
V: TRBV9
size: -
J: TRBJ2-7
D: -

DNA: TGTGCCAGCAATCGGGGGGCTTTGGAGACCCAGTACTTC
CDR3: CASNRGALETQYF
V: TRBV27
size: -
J: TRBJ2-5
D: -

DNA: TGTGCCAGCAGCACCCTAGCTATCCCAGGGGTCCACGACTCTGGAAACACCATATATTTT
CDR3: CASSTLAIPGVHDSGNTIYF
V: TRBV9
size: -
J: TRBJ1-3
D: -

DNA: TGCAGTTCCTCCCCTGCTGAAAAACTGTTTTTT
CDR3: CSSSPAEKLFF
V: TRBV20-1
size: -
J: TRBJ1-4
D: -

DNA: TGTGCTAGTGGTTTGCTGGGGGGGCGCGAGACCCAGTACTTC
CDR3: CASGLLGGRETQYF
V: TRBV12-5
size: -
J: TRBJ2-5
D: -

DNA: TGTGCCACCAGCAGAGATGGAAACAGCTACACCTTC
CDR3: CATSRDGNSYTF
V: TRBV15
size: -
J: TRBJ1-2
D: -

DNA: TGTGCCAGTAGTTTGGGACAGGGGTTTGAAGCTTTCTTT
CDR3: CASSLGQGFEAFF
V: TRBV19
size: few
J: TRBJ1-1
D: TRBD1

DNA: TGTGCCAGCAGCTTGGGATCAGGGGAGCTGTTTTTT
CDR3: CASSLGSGELFF
V: TRBV5-4
size: -
J: TRBJ2-2
D: -

DNA: TGCAGCGTTTTCGGGCTAATGAACACTGAAGCTTTCTTT
CDR3: CSVFGLMNTEAFF
V: TRBV29-1
size: -
J: TRBJ1-1
D: -

DNA: TGCGCCAGCAGCTTGACGGGAGAGAGCTACGAGCAGTACTTC
CDR3: CASSLTGESYEQYF
V: TRBV5-1
size: -
J: TRBJ2-7
D: -

DNA: TGCGCCAGCAGTTTGGGACCCGGGGTAAAACAGCCCCAGCATTTT
CDR3: CASSLGPGVKQPQHF
V: TRBV5-1
size: few
J: TRBJ1-5
D: -

DNA: TGTGCCAGCAGCTTAGGCGGAGGGGGGGCTAGCACAGATACGCAGTATTTT
CDR3: CASSLGGGGASTDTQYF
V: TRBV11-3
size: -
J: TRBJ2-3
D: -

DNA: TGTGCCAGCAGTTTTTCCTGGTCAGGGGTCCGCTACGAGCAGTACTTC
CDR3: CASSFSWSGVRYEQYF
V: TRBV28
size: -
J: TRBJ2-7
D: -

DNA: TGTGCCAGCAGCGGCTTAGGGCCGAATGAAAAACTGTTTTTT
CDR3: CASSGLGPNEKLFF
V: TRBV9
size: -
J: TRBJ1-4
D: -

DNA: TGTGCCAGCAGTGAAGGGCCCAATCAGCCCCAGCATTTT
CDR3: CASSEGPNQPQHF
V: TRBV6-4
size: -
J: TRBJ1-5
D: -

DNA: TGTGCCAGCAGCCACCACTACGAGCAGTACTTC
CDR3: CASSHHYEQYF
V: TRBV6-5
size: -
J: TRBJ2-7
D: -

DNA: TGTGCCAGCAGTCCCCGGACAGGGATTATTGGCTACACCTTC
CDR3: CASSPRTGIIGYTF
V: TRBV27
size: -
J: TRBJ1-2
D: TRBD1

DNA: TGTGCCAGGGACATGGAATACTCTGGGGCCAACGTCCTGACTTTC
CDR3: CARDMEYSGANVLTF
V: TRBV6-7
size: -
J: TRBJ2-6
D: -

DNA: TGTGCCACCAGCAGAGAACACAGACCCTTGGGCTACACCTTC
CDR3: CATSREHRPLGYTF
V: TRBV15
size: -
J: TRBJ1-2
D: -

DNA: TGTGCCAGTAGGAAACAGGGGAGTTATAATTCACCCCTCCACTTT
CDR3: CASRKQGSYNSPLHF
V: TRBV19
size: -
J: TRBJ1-6
D: TRBD1

DNA: TGTGCCAGCTCACCACTTCGTAAGGAGACCCAGTACTTC
CDR3: CASSPLRKETQYF
V: TRBV18
size: -
J: TRBJ2-5
D: -

DNA: TGTGCCAGCAGTTACGGGGGAACCAACTCTGGGGCCAACGTCCTGACTTTC
CDR3: CASSYGGTNSGANVLTF
V: TRBV28
size: -
J: TRBJ2-6
D: -

DNA: TGTGCCAGCAGTCCAGACAGCGGAGGCACAGATACGCAGTATTTT
CDR3: CASSPDSGGTDTQYF
V: TRBV4-2
size: -
J: TRBJ2-3
D: -

DNA: TGCGCCAGCAGTGAGTCGGACATCTCCAATCAGCCCCAGCATTTT
CDR3: CASSESDISNQPQHF
V: TRBV10-2
size: -
J: TRBJ1-5
D: -

DNA: TGTGCCAGCAGCTTGGAGGCAGGGGGCGCGTCTTGGGGCTACACCTTC
CDR3: CASSLEAGGASWGYTF
V: TRBV5-6
size: -
J: TRBJ1-2
D: TRBD1

DNA: TGTGCCAGCACCCTGGGGGCGCGGGTTCAAGAGACCCAGTACTTC
CDR3: CASTLGARVQETQYF
V: TRBV7-9
size: -
J: TRBJ2-5
D: -

DNA: TGTGCCAGTAGTATCCCTAGCGGGGGGTCGGAGTTCTTC
CDR3: CASSIPSGGSEFF
V: TRBV19
size: once
J: TRBJ2-1
D: TRBD2

DNA: TGTGCCAGCAGCCAGAACCTCTACGAGCAGTACTTC
CDR3: CASSQNLYEQYF
V: TRBV6-5
size: -
J: TRBJ2-7
D: -

DNA: TGCGCCAGCAGCCGTTCGGGGACTAGCGGGATGAACACCGGGGAGCTGTTTTTT
CDR3: CASSRSGTSGMNTGELFF
V: TRBV5-1
size: -
J: TRBJ2-2
D: TRBD2

DNA: TGTGCCTGGAGTACAAAATGGGACAGCCCCTCGACTTTC
CDR3: CAWSTKWDSPSTF
V: TRBV30
size: -
J: TRBJ2-6
D: TRBD1

DNA: TGTGCCTGGGAGCCAACTAGGGTCTCCCCTCAGGGGGCCAACGTCCTGACTTTC
CDR3: CAWEPTRVSPQGANVLTF
V: TRBV30
size: -
J: TRBJ2-6
D: -